The 8 T cell receptor beta chains below all came from one sample that was sequenced in a study of molecular identifiers for immune sequencing clone quantification. TCRdb used MiXCR to reprocess the PCR reads, holding one entry per CDR3 protein. The data show hundreds of thousands of distinct CDR3 sequences, about 25% seen once. Specimen: naive CD8+ T cells from blood, with Jurkat cell RNA spiked in. Described subset: FACS-sorted CD8+CD4-CCR7+CD45RA+ naive T cells. These receptor sequences come from a human donor in good health. Some libraries in this study had Jurkat cell RNA spiked in.

This clonotype has ten or more counts. V is TRBV7-2 and J is TRBJ2-3; TRBD2 matches at 12 bases. The germline V gene encodes CDR1 SGHTA and CDR2 FQGNSA. The CDR3 covers 16 residues. The trim removed 5 bases at V and 5 bases at J, leaving 8 bases unmatched. CDR3 sequence: CASSGLAGGPGDTQYF. The CDR3 region has the DNA TGTGCCAGCAGCGGGCTAGCGGGGGGGCCGGGAGATACGCAGTATTTT.

This clonotype was recorded many times. The chain links TRBV12-3 or TRBV12-4 to TRBJ2-5; weak D call: TRBD2 (6 bases). This CDR3 has 13 amino acids. V was clipped by 6 bases and J by 7 bases, with 15 bases between them. CDR3 protein: CASSGGSEGTQYF. The CDR3 bases are TGTGCCAGCAGCGGAGGGTCGGAGGGGACCCAGTACTTC.

There are a few counts of this clonotype. J is TRBJ2-2 and V is TRBV14; D may be TRBD1 (6 bases). The CDR3 spans 17 residues. CDR1 SGHDN and CDR2 FVKESK come from the germline V gene. Trimming took 1 base from V and 1 from J, leaving 13 bases between them. The CDR3 reads CASSQVLWTENTGELFF. CDR3 nucleotide sequence: TGTGCCAGCAGCCAAGTACTTTGGACAGAGAACACCGGGGAGCTGTTTTTT.

The V call is TRBV2, the J call TRBJ2-7; 9 bases agree with TRBD2. The V segment lost 2 bases and the J segment 2 bases; nucleotides outside the gene matches: 4. Looked up from germline, CDR1 is SNHLY and CDR2 is FYNNEI. CDR3 length equals 15 residues. The CDR3 region is CASSESAGGPYEQYF. In DNA form, the CDR3 reads TGTGCCAGCAGTGAATCAGCGGGGGGACCCTACGAGCAGTACTTC. The variable domain in full, completed from reference TRBV2 and TRBJ2-7, reads EPEVTQTPSHQVTQMGQEVILRCVPISNHLYFYWYRQILGQKVEFLVSFYNNEISEKSEIFDDQFSVERPDGSNFTLKIRSTKLEDSAMYFCASSESAGGPYEQYFGPGTRLTVT.

There are many counts of this clonotype. J is TRBJ2-7 and V is TRBV11-2; 12 nucleotides agree with TRBD2. V lost 0 bases, J lost 4 bases, and 10 bases stayed unmatched. This CDR3 has 18 residues. Per the germline V gene, CDR1 is SGHAT and CDR2 is FQNNGV. The CDR3 reads CASSLERLAGAGAYEQYF. CDR3 sequence (DNA): TGTGCCAGCAGCTTAGAGCGACTAGCGGGGGCCGGAGCGTACGAGCAGTACTTC. Full variable domain (missing parts from reference TRBV11-2 and TRBJ2-7): EAGVAQSPRYKIIEKRQSVAFWCNPISGHATLYWYQQILGQGPKLLIQFQNNGVVDDSQLPKDRFSAERLKGVDSTLKIQPAKLEDSAVYLCASSLERLAGAGAYEQYFGPGTRLTVT.

This rearrangement joins TRBV15 to TRBJ2-1; the match to TRBD1 covers 8 bases. Trimming removed 4 bases from V and 9 bases from J; junction bases left unmatched: 17. Germline V gene sequence: CDR1 LNHNV, CDR2 YYDKDF (reference sequence). CDR3 length: 17 residues. In DNA form, the CDR3 reads TGTGCCACCAGCAATTTGGGGACAGGCTTACAATTAGGTGAGCAGTTCTTC. The encoded protein is CATSNLGTGLQLGEQFF.

At least ten counts were recorded for this clonotype. The chain couples TRBV5-6 to TRBJ2-5, with unresolved D. The CDR3 runs 14 residues. Trimming removed 2 bases at V and 4 bases at J, with 12 bases between. The V gene's germline CDR1 is SGHDT and CDR2 YYEEEE. The CDR3 loop reads CASSFRSGVETQYF. The DNA for the CDR3 is TGTGCCAGCAGCTTCCGATCCGGAGTAGAGACCCAGTACTTC.

A single count supports this clonotype. A much bigger clone sits one base away, suggesting this may be a read error. V usage is TRBV6-5 and J usage is TRBJ2-3; no clear D. Germline loops: CDR1 MNHEY, CDR2 SVGAGI. The CDR3 extends over 16 amino acids. Trimming stripped 4 bases from V and 2 bases from J, with 16 bases between. In DNA form, the CDR3 reads TGTGCCAGCAGTTCCCAACTCGGCAGCTACACAGATACGCAGTATTTT. This codes for CASSSQLGSYTDTQYF.